The 10 T cell receptor beta chains below were found in one sample sequenced in a study of blood T cell repertoires in COVID-19. Assay used: immunoSEQ multiplex PCR; TCRdb lists only in-frame clones, some missing. The sample lists some 180,000 clones; 85% were seen once. The sample comprised peripheral blood. The receptors originated from a woman in her sixties or seventies with acute or convalescent COVID-19.

The V gene is TRBV24-1, the J gene TRBJ1-1; TRBD1 might be the D (6 bases). The CDR3 is 11 residues long. V shed 10 bases and J shed 5 bases, with 10 bases lying between them. Germline V lookup: CDR1 KGHDR, CDR2 SFDVKD. The DNA for the CDR3 is TGTGCCACGACGAGGGGGACTGAAGCTTTCTTT. This translates into CATTRGTEAFF.

The J gene is TRBJ2-1, the V gene TRBV6-4; D perhaps matches TRBD2 (5 bases). In germline, CDR1 is MRHNA, CDR2 SNTAGT. V was pared by 2 bases and J by 4 bases, with 18 bases between. The CDR3 contains 17 residues. The CDR3 bases are TGTGCCAGCAGTGACCTTCTACGAGGGCCTCCATACAATGAGCAGTTCTTC. It yields the protein CASSDLLRGPPYNEQFF.

The gene calls are TRBV5-1 and TRBJ2-5, with unresolved D. With 0 bases removed from V and 2 bases from J, the gap between germline ends came to 8 bases. CDR1 SGHRS and CDR2 YFSETQ come from the germline V gene. CDR3 length equals 14 residues. CDR3 sequence (DNA): TGCGCCAGCAGCTTGGGTCAGTTTCAAGAGACCCAGTACTTC. It is translated as CASSLGQFQETQYF. The entire variable domain, with the rest obtained from reference TRBV5-1 and TRBJ2-5, is as follows: KAGVTQTPRYLIKTRGQQVTLSCSPISGHRSVSWYQQTPGQGLQFLFEYFSETQRNKGNFPGRFSGRQFSNSRSEMNVSTLELGDSALYLCASSLGQFQETQYFGPGTRLLVL.

V and J are TRBV7-3 and TRBJ2-2; D is uncertain. Looked up from germline, CDR1 is SGHTA and CDR2 is FQGTGA. CDR3 length: 12 amino acids. Deletions cut 2 bases from V and 8 bases from J, with 6 bases between. The CDR3 region is CASSLASGELFF. As DNA, the CDR3 is TGTGCCAGCAGCTTAGCTAGTGGGGAGCTGTTTTTT.

V is TRBV20-1 and J is TRBJ2-1; possible D gene TRBD2, 6 bases. This CDR3 has 14 residues. Trimming removed 3 bases at V and 0 bases at J, with 9 bases between. Germline values: CDR1 DFQATT, CDR2 SNEGSKA (reference sequence). CDR3 loop: CSASSGRSYNEQFF. CDR3 in DNA: TGCAGTGCTAGTAGCGGTCGCTCCTACAATGAGCAGTTCTTC.

V usage is TRBV19 and J usage is TRBJ2-1, with 9 bases fitting TRBD2. J gave up 4 bases and V 4 bases, and 2 bases lay outside the gene matches. The CDR3 is 14 amino acids. In germline, CDR1 is LNHDA, CDR2 SQIVND (reference sequence). CDR3 sequence: CASSTTSGYNEQFF. The CDR3 coding sequence is TGTGCCAGTAGTACGACTAGCGGTTACAATGAGCAGTTCTTC.

This clone was counted only a few times. This chain joins TRBV7-2 and TRBJ1-2, with D possibly matching TRBD1 (6 bases). This CDR3 has 12 residues. V was pared by 2 bases and J by 9 bases, with 10 bases between. Per germline, CDR1 SGHTA and CDR2 FQGNSA. CDR3 sequence: CASSLNRDSYTF. The CDR3 region has the DNA TGTGCCAGCAGCTTAAACAGGGATAGCTACACCTTC. The full variable domain, completed using reference TRBV7-2 and TRBJ1-2, is GAGVSQSPSNKVTEKGKDVELRCDPISGHTALYWYRQSLGQGLEFLIYFQGNSAPDKSGLPSDRFSAERTGGSVSTLTIQRTQQEDSAVYLCASSLNRDSYTFGSGTRLTVV.

V usage is TRBV7-6 and J usage is TRBJ2-3, with 10 bases lining up with TRBD2. In germline, CDR1 is SGHVS, CDR2 FNYEAQ. CDR3 length: 18 residues. V dropped 1 base and J dropped 1; count of bases not matched to a gene: 8. The CDR3 sequence is CASSLEASGSKGTDTQYF. CDR3 in DNA: TGTGCCAGCAGCTTAGAGGCTAGCGGGAGTAAGGGCACAGATACGCAGTATTTT.

The rearrangement joins TRBV27 to TRBJ2-1; 10 nucleotides align to TRBD2. V lost 2 bases, J lost 10 bases, and 5 bases stayed unmatched. CDR3 size: 14 residues. Germline V gene sequence: CDR1 MNHEY, CDR2 SMNVEV (reference sequence). CDR3 sequence (DNA): TGTGCCAGCAGTTTAGGACTAGCGGCCGGGGAGCAGTTCTTC. This sequence encodes CASSLGLAAGEQFF.

This clone was detected once. The chain uses TRBV30 and TRBJ1-2; TRBD1 is a possible D gene (5 bases). This CDR3 contains 14 residues. Germline V gene lookup returns CDR1 GTSNPN and CDR2 SVGIG (reference sequence). Between the trimmed V and J ends, which lost 2 bases and 2 bases, there was a span of 12 bases. The CDR3 bases are TGTGCCTGGAGTCTGGGGCAGGGCAACTATGGCTACACCTTC. Encoded protein: CAWSLGQGNYGYTF.